The rows below give T cell receptor beta chains drawn from one sample of a study of cytomegalovirus exposure and HLA in healthy donors. Assay: immunoSEQ multiplex PCR; the TCRdb copy retains only in-frame clones and omits some. The repertoire holds 310,000 or so clones, with roughly 90% as singletons. Sequenced material: PBMCs. Every receptor here comes from a woman between 18 and 30 years old in good health and CMV-seronegative. CDR3s include the opening cysteine and the closing phenylalanine or tryptophan. D genes are given only for firm matches. Size is omitted from some rows. Given values are once, few, many or a class for expanded clones.

cdr3_aa cdr3_nt v_call clone_size j_call cdr3_length d_call
CATGGGGPDTQYF TGTGCCACCGGGGGGGGCGGGCCAGATACGCAGTATTTT TRBV15 - TRBJ2-3 13 -
CASSLAGAQYEQYF TGCGCCAGCAGCTTGGCAGGGGCACAGTACGAGCAGTACTTC TRBV5-1 - TRBJ2-7 14 -
CSVDSQQETQYF TGCAGCGTTGATAGTCAACAAGAGACCCAGTACTTC TRBV29-1 - TRBJ2-5 12 -
CATSLIRGGGYGYTF TGTGCCACCAGCTTGATAAGAGGGGGTGGGTATGGCTACACCTTC TRBV15 - TRBJ1-2 15 -
CASSFRTSGGMETQYF TGTGCCAGCAGCTTCCGGACTAGCGGGGGTATGGAGACCCAGTACTTC TRBV5-6 - TRBJ2-5 16 TRBD2
CASQQALLNTGELFF TGTGCCAGTCAACAGGCCCTCTTGAACACCGGGGAGCTGTTTTTT TRBV19 - TRBJ2-2 15 -
CAWSSGGRSNQPQHF TGTGCCTGGAGTTCAGGGGGCCGGAGCAATCAGCCCCAGCATTTT TRBV30 - TRBJ1-5 15 TRBD1
CAWSVPPSGGYYNEQFF TGTGCCTGGAGTGTACCTCCTAGCGGGGGTTACTACAATGAGCAGTTCTTC TRBV30 - TRBJ2-1 17 TRBD2
CASSLLGEVAGNTIYF TGTGCCAGCAGCTTGTTGGGAGAGGTAGCTGGAAACACCATATATTTT TRBV7-8 once TRBJ1-3 16 -
CASSPLQRGASEQFF TGTGCCAGCAGCCCCCTCCAGCGGGGGGCTAGTGAGCAGTTCTTC TRBV2 - TRBJ2-1 15 TRBD2
CASSAPDREAFF TGCGCCAGCTCGGCCCCGGACAGGGAAGCTTTCTTT TRBV5-1 - TRBJ1-1 12 TRBD1
CASSDRTGRGINTGELFF TGTGCCAGCAGTGACCGGACAGGGCGCGGGATAAACACCGGGGAGCTGTTTTTT TRBV6-4 - TRBJ2-2 18 TRBD1
CASGLGADTGELFF TGTGCCAGTGGGCTGGGGGCGGACACCGGGGAGCTGTTTTTT TRBV19 - TRBJ2-2 14 -
CASSGLAGAGEYF TGTGCCAGCAGTGGACTAGCGGGGGCCGGGGAGTACTTC TRBV2 - TRBJ2-5 13 TRBD2
CASSSGQGGNTIYF TGCGCCAGCAGCTCTGGACAGGGCGGAAACACCATATATTTT TRBV5-1 - TRBJ1-3 14 TRBD1
CASSFSTGPNQPQHF TGTGCCAGCAGTTTCTCGACAGGCCCCAATCAGCCCCAGCATTTT TRBV28 - TRBJ1-5 15 -
CASSPDTGKGDGYTF TGTGCCAGCTCACCTGATACAGGGAAAGGAGATGGCTACACCTTC TRBV18 few TRBJ1-2 15 -
CAISESLGTANTEAFF TGTGCCATCAGTGAGTCTCTCGGGACAGCTAACACTGAAGCTTTCTTT TRBV10-3 few TRBJ1-1 16 TRBD1
CASSLGTSGVQETQYF TGTGCCAGCAGTTTGGGGACTAGCGGGGTACAAGAGACCCAGTACTTC TRBV6-5 - TRBJ2-5 16 TRBD2
CASKTGTGITYEQYF TGTGCCAGCAAAACCGGGACAGGGATCACCTACGAGCAGTACTTC TRBV5-8 - TRBJ2-7 15 TRBD1
CSSYLRRDRGNTEAFF TGCAGCTCTTACTTGCGGAGGGACAGGGGGAACACTGAAGCTTTCTTT TRBV29-1 once TRBJ1-1 16 TRBD1
CASSETGGEAFF TGTGCCAGCAGCGAGACAGGGGGCGAAGCTTTCTTT TRBV9 - TRBJ1-1 12 TRBD1
CASSDRETGIYSPLHF TGTGCCAGCAGTGATAGAGAGACAGGGATATATTCACCCCTCCACTTT TRBV6-1 - TRBJ1-6 16 TRBD1
CASSQVLVFGTELNQPQHF TGCGCCAGCAGCCAAGTCCTTGTTTTTGGGACAGAACTTAATCAGCCCCAGCATTTT TRBV4-1 - TRBJ1-5 19 TRBD1
CASSQDWSGAYGYTF TGTGCCAGCAGCCAAGATTGGTCAGGGGCCTATGGCTACACCTTC TRBV14 - TRBJ1-2 15 -
CASSGGFRQGPYNEQFF TGTGCCAGCAGCGGAGGATTCAGACAGGGACCTTACAATGAGCAGTTCTTC TRBV5-6 - TRBJ2-1 17 TRBD1
CAIRPGTTEFGYTF TGTGCCATCAGACCCGGGACAACGGAGTTTGGCTACACCTTC TRBV10-3 - TRBJ1-2 14 -
CASTAEKISGANVLTF TGTGCCAGTACCGCCGAGAAGATCTCTGGGGCCAACGTCCTGACTTTC TRBV19 - TRBJ2-6 16 -
CASGLVAGEWNQPQHF TGTGCTAGTGGTTTGGTTGCGGGAGAGTGGAATCAGCCCCAGCATTTT TRBV12-5 - TRBJ1-5 16 -
CASEDRGNADTQYF TGTGCCAGCGAGGACAGGGGAAATGCAGATACGCAGTATTTT TRBV2 - TRBJ2-3 14 TRBD1
CASSPSGATYEQYF TGTGCCAGCAGTCCTAGCGGGGCCACCTACGAGCAGTACTTC TRBV6-5 - TRBJ2-7 14 TRBD2
CASGDSNYGYTF TGTGCTAGCGGGGACAGCAACTATGGCTACACCTTC TRBV12-5 - TRBJ1-2 12 TRBD1